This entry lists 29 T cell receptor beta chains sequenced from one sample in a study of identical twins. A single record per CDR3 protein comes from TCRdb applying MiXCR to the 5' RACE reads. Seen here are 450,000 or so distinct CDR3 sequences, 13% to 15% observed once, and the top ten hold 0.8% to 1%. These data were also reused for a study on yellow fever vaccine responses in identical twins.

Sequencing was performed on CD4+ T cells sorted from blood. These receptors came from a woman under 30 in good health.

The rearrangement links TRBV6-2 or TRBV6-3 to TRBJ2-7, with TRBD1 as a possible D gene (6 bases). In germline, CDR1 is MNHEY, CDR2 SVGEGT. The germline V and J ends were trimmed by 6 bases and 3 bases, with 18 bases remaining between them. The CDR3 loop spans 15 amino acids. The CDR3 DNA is TGTGCCAGCAGAAGCGACAGGCTCCAAAGCTACGAGCAGTACTTC. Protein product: CASRSDRLQSYEQYF.

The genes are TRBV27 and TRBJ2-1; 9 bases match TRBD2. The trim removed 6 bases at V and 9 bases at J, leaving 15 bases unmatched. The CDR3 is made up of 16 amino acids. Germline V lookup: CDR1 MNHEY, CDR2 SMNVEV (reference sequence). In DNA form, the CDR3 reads TGTGCCAGCAGGGGGGGTTGGGTAGCGGGAGCCCCTGAGCAGTTCTTC. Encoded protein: CASRGGWVAGAPEQFF.

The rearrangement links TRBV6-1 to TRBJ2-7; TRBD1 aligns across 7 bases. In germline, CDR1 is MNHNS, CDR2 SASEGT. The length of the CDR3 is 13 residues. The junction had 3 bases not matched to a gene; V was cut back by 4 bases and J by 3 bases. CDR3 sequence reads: CASSATGDYEQYF. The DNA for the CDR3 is TGTGCCAGCAGTGCTACAGGGGACTACGAGCAGTACTTC.

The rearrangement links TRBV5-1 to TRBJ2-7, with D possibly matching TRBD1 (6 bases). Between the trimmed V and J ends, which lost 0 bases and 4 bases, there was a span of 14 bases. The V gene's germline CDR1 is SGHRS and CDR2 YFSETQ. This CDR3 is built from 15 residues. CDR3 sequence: CASSLGTQGSYEQYF. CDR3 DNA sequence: TGCGCCAGCAGCTTGGGGACCCAGGGGAGTTACGAGCAGTACTTC.

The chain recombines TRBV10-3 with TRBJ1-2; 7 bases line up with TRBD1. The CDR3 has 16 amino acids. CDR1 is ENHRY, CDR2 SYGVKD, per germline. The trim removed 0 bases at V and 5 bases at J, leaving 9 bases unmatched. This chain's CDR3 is CAISESRTGSEYGYTF. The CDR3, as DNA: TGTGCCATCAGTGAGTCCAGGACAGGATCAGAATATGGCTACACCTTC.

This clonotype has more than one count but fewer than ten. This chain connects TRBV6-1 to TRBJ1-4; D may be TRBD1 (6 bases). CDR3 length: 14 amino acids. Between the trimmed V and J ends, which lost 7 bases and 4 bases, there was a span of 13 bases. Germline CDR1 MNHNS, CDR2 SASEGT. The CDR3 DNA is TGTGCCAGCACCAGACAGGCGATTAATGAAAAACTGTTTTTT. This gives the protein CASTRQAINEKLFF.

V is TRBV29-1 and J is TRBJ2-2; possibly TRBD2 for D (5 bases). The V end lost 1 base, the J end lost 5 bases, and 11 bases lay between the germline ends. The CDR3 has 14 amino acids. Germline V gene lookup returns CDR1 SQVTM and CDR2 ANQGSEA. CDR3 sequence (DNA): TGCAGCGTTGAAGGGCGAGGGTCTACCGGGGAGCTGTTTTTT. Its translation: CSVEGRGSTGELFF.

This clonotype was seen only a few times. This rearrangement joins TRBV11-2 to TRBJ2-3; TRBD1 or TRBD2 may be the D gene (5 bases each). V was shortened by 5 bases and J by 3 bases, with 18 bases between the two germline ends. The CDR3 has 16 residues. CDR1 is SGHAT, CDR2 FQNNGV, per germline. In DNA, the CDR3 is TGTGCCAGCAGCGCACGGGACCGACAAGCGACAGATACGCAGTATTTT. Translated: CASSARDRQATDTQYF.

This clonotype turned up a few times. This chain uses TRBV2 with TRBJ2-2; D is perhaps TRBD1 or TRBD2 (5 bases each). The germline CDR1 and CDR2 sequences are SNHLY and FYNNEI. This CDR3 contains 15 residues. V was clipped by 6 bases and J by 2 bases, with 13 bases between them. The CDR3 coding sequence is TGTGCCAGCAGGGGCCGGGGACGTAACACCGGGGAGCTGTTTTTT. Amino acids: CASRGRGRNTGELFF.

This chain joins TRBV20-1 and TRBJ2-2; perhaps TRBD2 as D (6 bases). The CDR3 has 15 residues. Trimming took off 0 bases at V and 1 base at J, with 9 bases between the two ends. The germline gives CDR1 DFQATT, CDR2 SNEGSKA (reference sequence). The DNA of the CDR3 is TGCAGTGCTAGAGATGCGCGGGGGAACACCGGGGAGCTGTTTTTT. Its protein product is CSARDARGNTGELFF.

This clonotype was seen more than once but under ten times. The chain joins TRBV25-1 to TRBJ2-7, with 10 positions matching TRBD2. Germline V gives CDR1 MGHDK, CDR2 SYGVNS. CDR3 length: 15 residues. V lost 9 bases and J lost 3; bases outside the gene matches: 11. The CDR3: CASSYRSGGVYEQYF. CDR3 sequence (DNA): TGTGCCAGTTCTTACCGGAGCGGGGGGGTCTACGAGCAGTACTTC.

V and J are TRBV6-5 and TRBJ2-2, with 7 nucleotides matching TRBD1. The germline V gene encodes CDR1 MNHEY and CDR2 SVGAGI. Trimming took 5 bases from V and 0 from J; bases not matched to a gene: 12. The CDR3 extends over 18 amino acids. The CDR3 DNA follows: TGTGCCAGCAGTACCGACCAACAGACAGGGTCGAACACCGGGGAGCTGTTTTTT. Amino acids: CASSTDQQTGSNTGELFF.

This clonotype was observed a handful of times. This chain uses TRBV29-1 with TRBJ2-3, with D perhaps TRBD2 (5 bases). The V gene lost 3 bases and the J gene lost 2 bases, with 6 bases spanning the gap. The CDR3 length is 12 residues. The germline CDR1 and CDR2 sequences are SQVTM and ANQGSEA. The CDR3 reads CSVERDTDTQYF. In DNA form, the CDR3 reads TGCAGCGTTGAGAGGGACACAGATACGCAGTATTTT.

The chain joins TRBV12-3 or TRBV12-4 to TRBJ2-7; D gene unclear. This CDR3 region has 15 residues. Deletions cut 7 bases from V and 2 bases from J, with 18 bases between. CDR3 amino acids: CASNPTRSLAYEQYF. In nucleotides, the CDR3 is TGTGCCAGCAACCCCACAAGGTCATTAGCCTACGAGCAGTACTTC.

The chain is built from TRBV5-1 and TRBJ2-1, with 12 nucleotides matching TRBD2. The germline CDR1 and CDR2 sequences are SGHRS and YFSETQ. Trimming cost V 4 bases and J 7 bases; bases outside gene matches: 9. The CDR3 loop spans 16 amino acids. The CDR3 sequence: CASSLSSGGAFNEQFF. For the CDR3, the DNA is TGCGCCAGCAGCCTGTCTAGCGGGGGGGCGTTTAATGAGCAGTTCTTC.

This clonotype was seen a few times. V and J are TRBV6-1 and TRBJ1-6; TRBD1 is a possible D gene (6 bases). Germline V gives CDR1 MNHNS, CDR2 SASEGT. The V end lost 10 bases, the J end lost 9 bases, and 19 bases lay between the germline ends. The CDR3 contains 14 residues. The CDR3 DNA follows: TGTGCCATCAGGGGTGTCGGGGGCAGTTCACCCCTCCACTTT. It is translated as CAIRGVGGSSPLHF.

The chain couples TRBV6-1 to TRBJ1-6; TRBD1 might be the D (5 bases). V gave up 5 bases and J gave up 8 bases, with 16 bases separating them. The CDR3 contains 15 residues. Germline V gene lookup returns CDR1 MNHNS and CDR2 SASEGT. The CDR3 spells CASSHNRLGDSPLHF. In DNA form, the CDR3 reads TGTGCCAGCAGTCATAACAGGCTGGGGGATTCACCCCTCCACTTT.

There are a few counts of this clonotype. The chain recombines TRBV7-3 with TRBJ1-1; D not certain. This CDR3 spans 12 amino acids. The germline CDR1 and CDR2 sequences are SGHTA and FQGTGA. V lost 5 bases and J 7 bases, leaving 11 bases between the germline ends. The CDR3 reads CASSIPKNEAFF. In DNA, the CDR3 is TGTGCCAGCAGCATACCGAAGAATGAAGCTTTCTTT. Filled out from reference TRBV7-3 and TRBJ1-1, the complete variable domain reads GAGVSQTPSNKVTEKGKYVELRCDPISGHTALYWYRQSLGQGPEFLIYFQGTGAADDSGLPNDRFFAVRPEGSVSTLKIQRTERGDSAVYLCASSIPKNEAFFGQGTRLTVV.

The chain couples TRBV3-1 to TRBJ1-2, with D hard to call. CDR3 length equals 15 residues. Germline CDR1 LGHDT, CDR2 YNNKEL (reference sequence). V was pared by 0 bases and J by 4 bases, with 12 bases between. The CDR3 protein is CASSQDVAVRYGYTF. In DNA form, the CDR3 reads TGTGCCAGCAGCCAAGATGTTGCCGTACGCTATGGCTACACCTTC. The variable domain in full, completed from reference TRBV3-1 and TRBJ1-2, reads DTAVSQTPKYLVTQMGNDKSIKCEQNLGHDTMYWYKQDSKKFLKIMFSYNNKELIINETVPNRFSPKSPDKAHLNLHINSLELGDSAVYFCASSQDVAVRYGYTFGSGTRLTVV.

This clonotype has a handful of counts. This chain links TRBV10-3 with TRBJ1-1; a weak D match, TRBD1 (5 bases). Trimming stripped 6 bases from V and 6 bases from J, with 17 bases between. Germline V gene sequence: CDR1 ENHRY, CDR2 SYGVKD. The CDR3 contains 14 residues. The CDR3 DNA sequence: TGTGCCATCAGGCCGGGACCTATGAGAGCTGAAGCTTTCTTT. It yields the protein CAIRPGPMRAEAFF.

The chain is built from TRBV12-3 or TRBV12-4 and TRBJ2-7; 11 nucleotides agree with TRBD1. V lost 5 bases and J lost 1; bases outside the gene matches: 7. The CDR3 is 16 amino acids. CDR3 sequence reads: CASSNLRDRGSYEQYF. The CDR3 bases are TGTGCCAGCAGTAATCTAAGGGACAGGGGGTCCTACGAGCAGTACTTC.

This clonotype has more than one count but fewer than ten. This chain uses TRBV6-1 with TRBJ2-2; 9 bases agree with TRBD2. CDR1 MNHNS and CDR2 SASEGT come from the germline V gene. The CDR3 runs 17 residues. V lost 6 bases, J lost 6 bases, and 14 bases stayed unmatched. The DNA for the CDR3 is TGTGCCAGCAGCGCCCCCCGGTCTAGCGGGATATCCGGGGAGCTGTTTTTT. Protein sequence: CASSAPRSSGISGELFF.

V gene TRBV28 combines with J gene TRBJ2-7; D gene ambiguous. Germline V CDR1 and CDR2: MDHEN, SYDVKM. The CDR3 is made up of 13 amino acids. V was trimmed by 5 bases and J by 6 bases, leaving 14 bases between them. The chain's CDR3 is CASSPSQLGEQYF. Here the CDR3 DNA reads TGTGCCAGCAGTCCCTCCCAGCTGGGCGAGCAGTACTTC.

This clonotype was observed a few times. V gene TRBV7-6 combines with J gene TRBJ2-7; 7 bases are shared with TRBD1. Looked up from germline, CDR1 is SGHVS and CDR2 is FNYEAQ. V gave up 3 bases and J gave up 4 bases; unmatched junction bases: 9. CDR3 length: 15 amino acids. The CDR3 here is CASSFGAGGTYEQYF. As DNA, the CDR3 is TGTGCCAGCAGCTTCGGGGCAGGGGGAACGTACGAGCAGTACTTC.

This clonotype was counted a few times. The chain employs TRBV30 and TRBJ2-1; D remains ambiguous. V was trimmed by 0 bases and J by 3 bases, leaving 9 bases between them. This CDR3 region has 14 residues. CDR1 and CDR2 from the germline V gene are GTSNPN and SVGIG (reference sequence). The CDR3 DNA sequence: TGTGCCTGGAGTGTTGGAGCAGACTACAATGAGCAGTTCTTC. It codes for CAWSVGADYNEQFF.

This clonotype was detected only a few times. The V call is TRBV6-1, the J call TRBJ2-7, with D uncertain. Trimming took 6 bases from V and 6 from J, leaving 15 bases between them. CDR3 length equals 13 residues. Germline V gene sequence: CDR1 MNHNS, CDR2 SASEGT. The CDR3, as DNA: TGTGCCAGCAGCCCCACTGGGTTGGGCGAGCAGTACTTC. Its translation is CASSPTGLGEQYF.

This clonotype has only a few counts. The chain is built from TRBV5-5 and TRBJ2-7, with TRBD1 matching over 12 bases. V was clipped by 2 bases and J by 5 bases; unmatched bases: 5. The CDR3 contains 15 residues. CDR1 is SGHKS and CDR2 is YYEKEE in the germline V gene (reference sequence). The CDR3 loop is CASSLGTGGVNEQYF. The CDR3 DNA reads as TGTGCCAGCAGCTTAGGGACAGGGGGCGTGAACGAGCAGTACTTC.

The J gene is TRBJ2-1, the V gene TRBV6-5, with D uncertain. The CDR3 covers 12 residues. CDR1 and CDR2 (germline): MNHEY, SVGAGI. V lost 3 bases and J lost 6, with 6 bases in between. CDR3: CASSYLGNEQFF. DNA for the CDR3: TGTGCCAGCAGTTATCTGGGCAATGAGCAGTTCTTC.

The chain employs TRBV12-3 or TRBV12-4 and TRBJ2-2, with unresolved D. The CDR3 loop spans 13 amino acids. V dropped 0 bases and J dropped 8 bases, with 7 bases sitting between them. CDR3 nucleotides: TGTGCCAGCAGTTTAGCCCCTCTGGGGGAGCTGTTTTTT. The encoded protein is CASSLAPLGELFF.